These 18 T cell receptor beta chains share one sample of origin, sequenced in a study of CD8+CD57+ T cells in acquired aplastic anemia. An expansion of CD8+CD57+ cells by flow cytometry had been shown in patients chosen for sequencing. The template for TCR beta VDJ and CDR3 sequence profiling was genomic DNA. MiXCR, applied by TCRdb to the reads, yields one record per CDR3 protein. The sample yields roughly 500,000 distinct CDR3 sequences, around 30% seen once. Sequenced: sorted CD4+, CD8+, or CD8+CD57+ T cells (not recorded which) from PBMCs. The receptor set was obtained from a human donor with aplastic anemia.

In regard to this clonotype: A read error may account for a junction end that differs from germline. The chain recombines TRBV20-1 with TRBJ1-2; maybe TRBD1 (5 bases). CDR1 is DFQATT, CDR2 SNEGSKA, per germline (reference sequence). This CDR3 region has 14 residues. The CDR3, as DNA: TGCAGTGCCAGAGAACCGGACAAGACCCTTGGCTACATCTTC. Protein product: CSAREPDKTLGYIF.

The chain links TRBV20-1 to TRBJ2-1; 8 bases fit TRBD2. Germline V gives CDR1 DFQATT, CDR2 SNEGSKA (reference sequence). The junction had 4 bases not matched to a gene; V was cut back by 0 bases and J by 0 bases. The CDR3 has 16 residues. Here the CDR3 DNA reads TGCAGTGCTAGAGAAGGGGGACTAGTCTCCTACAATGAGCAGTTCTTC. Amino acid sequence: CSAREGGLVSYNEQFF.

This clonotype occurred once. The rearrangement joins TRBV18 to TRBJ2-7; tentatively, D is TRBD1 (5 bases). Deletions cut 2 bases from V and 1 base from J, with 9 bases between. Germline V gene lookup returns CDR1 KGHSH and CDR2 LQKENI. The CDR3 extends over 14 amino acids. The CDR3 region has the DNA TGTGCCAGCTCACCATTGGACAAATCCTACGAGCAGTACTTC. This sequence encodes CASSPLDKSYEQYF.

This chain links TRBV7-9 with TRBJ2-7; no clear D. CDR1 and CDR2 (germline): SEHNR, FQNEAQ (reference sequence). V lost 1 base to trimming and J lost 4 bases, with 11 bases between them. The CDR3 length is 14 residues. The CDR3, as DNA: TGTGCCAGCAGCTTAGGGGCCGAGGAGTACGAGCAGTACTTC. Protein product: CASSLGAEEYEQYF.

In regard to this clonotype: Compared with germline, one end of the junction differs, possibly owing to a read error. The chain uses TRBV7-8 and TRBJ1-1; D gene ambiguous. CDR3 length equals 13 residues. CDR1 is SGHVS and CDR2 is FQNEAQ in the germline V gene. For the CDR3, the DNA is TGTGCCAGCAGCGCCAGCACGAACACTGGAGCTTTCTTT. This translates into CASSASTNTGAFF.

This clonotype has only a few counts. CDR3 DNA sequence: TGTGCCAGCAGCTTAGATGGCCCAGGCAAGGTGGCTTTCTTT. It is translated as CASSLDGPGKVAFF. The V and J genes are TRBV7-8 and TRBJ1-1, with D hard to call. Germline V gene lookup returns CDR1 SGHVS and CDR2 FQNEAQ. CDR3 length: 14 residues. V was cut by 1 base and J by 11 bases, with 17 bases left in between.

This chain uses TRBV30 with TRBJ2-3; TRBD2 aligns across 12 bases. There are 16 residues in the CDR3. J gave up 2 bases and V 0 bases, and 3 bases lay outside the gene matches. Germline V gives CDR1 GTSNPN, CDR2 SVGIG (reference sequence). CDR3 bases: TGTGCCTGGAGTGTTAGACTAGCGGGGGACACAGATACGCAGTATTTT. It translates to CAWSVRLAGDTDTQYF.

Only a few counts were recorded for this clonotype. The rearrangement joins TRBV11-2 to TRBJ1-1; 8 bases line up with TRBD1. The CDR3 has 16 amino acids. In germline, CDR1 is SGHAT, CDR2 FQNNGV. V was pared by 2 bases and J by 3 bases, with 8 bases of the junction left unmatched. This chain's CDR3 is CASSLKDRGGDTEAFF. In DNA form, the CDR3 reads TGTGCCAGCAGCTTAAAAGACAGGGGAGGCGACACTGAAGCTTTCTTT.

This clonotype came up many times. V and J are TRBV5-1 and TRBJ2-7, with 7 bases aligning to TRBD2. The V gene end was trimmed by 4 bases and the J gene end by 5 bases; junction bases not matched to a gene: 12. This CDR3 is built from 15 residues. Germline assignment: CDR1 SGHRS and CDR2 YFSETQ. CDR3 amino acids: CASSRWGGAGDEQYF. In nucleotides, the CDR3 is TGCGCCAGCAGCCGATGGGGAGGGGCGGGAGACGAGCAGTACTTC.

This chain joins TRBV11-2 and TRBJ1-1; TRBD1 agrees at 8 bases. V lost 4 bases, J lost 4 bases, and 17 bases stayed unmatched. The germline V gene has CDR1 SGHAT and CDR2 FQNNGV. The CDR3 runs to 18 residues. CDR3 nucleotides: TGTGCCAGCAGCTCCTTATTAAAGGGACAGGCCACCGGCACTGAAGCTTTCTTT. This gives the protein CASSSLLKGQATGTEAFF.

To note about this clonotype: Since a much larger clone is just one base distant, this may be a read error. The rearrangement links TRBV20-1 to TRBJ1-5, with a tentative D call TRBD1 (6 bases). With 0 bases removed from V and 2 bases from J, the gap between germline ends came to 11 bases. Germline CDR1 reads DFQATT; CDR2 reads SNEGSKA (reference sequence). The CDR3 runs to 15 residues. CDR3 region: CSARDLKGGNQPQHF. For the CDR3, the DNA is TGCAGTGCTAGAGATCTGAAGGGGGGCAATCAGCCCCAGCATTTT.

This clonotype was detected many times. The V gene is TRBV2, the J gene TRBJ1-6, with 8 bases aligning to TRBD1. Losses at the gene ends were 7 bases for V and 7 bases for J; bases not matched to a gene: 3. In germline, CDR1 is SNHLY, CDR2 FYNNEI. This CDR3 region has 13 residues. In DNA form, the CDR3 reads TGTGCCAGCACCCGACAGGGGAATTCACCCCTCCACTTT. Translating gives CASTRQGNSPLHF.

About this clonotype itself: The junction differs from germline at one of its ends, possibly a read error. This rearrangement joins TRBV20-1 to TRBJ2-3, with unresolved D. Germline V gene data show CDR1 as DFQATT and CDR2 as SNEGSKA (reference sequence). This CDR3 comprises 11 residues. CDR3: CGALEPPTQYF. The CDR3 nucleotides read TGCGGTGCCCTCGAACCTCCAACGCAGTATTTT.

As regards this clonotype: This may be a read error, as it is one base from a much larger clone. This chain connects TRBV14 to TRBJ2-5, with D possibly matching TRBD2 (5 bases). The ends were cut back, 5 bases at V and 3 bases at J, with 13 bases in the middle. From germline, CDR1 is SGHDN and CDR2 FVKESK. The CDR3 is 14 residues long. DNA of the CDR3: TGTGCCAGCAGCGTAGAAAGAGCGGAAGAGACCCAGTACTTC. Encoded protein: CASSVERAEETQYF.

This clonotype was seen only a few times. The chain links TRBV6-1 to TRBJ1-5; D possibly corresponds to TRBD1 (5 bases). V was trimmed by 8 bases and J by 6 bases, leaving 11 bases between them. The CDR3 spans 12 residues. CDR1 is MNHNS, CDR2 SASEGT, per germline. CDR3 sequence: CASGHSGQPQHF. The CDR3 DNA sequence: TGTGCCAGCGGACATTCTGGTCAGCCCCAGCATTTT.

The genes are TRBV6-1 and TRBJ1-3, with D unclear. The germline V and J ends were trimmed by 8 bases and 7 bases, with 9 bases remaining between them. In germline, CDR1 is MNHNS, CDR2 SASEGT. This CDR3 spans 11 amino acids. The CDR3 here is CASLLGNTIYF. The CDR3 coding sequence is TGTGCCAGCCTGCTGGGGAACACCATATATTTT.

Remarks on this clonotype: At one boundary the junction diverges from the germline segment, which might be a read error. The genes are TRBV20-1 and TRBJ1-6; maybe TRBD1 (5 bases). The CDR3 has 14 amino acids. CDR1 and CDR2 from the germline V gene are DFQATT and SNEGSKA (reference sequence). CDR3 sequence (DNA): TGCGGTGCTGGAGGGACGGAATATAATTCACCCCTCCACTTT. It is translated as CGAGGTEYNSPLHF.

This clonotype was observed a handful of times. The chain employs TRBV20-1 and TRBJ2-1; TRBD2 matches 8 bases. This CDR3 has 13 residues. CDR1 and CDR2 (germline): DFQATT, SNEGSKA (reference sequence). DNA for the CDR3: TGCAGCGTCAACGGGGGGGAGATTAATGAGCAGTTCTTC. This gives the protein CSVNGGEINEQFF.